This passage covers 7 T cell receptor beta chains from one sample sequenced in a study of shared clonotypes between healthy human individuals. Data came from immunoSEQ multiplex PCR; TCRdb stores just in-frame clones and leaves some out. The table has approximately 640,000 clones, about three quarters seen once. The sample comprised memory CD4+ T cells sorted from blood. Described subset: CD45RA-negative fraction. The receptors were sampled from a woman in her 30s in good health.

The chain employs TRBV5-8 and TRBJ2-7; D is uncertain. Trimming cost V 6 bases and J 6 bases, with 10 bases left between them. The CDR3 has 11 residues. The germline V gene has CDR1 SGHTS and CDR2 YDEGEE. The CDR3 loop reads CASTSPLEQYF. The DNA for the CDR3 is TGTGCCAGCACCTCCCCTCTCGAGCAGTACTTC.

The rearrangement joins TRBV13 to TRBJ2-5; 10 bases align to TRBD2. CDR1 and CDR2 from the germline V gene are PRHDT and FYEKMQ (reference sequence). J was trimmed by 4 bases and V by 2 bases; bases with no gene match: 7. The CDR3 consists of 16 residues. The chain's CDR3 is CASSLRSGRAGETQYF. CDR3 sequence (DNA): TGTGCCAGCAGCTTAAGAAGCGGGAGGGCCGGAGAGACCCAGTACTTC. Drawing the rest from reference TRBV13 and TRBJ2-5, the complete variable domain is AAGVIQSPRHLIKEKRETATLKCYPIPRHDTVYWYQQGPGQDPQFLISFYEKMQSDKGSIPDRFSAQQFSDYHSELNMSSLELGDSALYFCASSLRSGRAGETQYFGPGTRLLVL.

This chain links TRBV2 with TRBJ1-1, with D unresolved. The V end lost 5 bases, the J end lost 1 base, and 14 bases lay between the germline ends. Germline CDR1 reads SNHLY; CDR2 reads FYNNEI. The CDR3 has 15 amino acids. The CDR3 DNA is TGTGCCAGCAGTCTAAGATCCGGGAGGAACACTGAAGCTTTCTTT. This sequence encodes CASSLRSGRNTEAFF.

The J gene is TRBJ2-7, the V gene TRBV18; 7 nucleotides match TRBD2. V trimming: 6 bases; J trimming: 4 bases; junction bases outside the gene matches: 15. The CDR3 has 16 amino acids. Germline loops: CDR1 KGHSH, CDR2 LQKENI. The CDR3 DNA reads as TGTGCCAGCTCCCAAAACCTTGCGGGAGCAGTTTACGAGCAGTACTTC. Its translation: CASSQNLAGAVYEQYF.

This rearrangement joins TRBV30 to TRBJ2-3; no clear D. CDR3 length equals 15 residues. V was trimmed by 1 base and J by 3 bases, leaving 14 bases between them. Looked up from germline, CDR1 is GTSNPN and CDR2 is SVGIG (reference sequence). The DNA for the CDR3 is TGTGCCTGGAGTGGCCACCCGGAGACTACAGATACGCAGTATTTT. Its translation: CAWSGHPETTDTQYF.

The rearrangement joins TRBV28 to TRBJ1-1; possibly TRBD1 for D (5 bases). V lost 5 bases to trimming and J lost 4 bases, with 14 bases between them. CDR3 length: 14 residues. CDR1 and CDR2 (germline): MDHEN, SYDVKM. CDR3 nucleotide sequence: TGTGCCAGCAGTACACAGGAGGGCCGCACTGAAGCTTTCTTT. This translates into CASSTQEGRTEAFF.

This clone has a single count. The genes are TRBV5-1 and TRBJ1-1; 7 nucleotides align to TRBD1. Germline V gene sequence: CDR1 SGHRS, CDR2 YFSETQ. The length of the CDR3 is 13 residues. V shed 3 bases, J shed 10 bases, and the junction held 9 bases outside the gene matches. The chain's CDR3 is CASSSTGDRRAFF. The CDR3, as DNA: TGCGCCAGCAGCTCAACCGGGGACAGAAGAGCTTTCTTT.